A selection of T cell receptor beta chains follows, all from one sample in a study of regulatory T cells in long-lasting Graves disease. TCRdb reprocessed the multiplex PCR reads with MiXCR, giving one entry per CDR3 protein. In the table there are more than 300,000 distinct CDR3 sequences, about 14% of which are singletons. Sequencing used peripheral blood mononuclear cells (PBMCs), obtained at new diagnosis, from a patient treated with antithyroid drugs. These receptors came from a female donor with Graves disease. The CDR3 runs from the conserved cysteine through the conserved F or W. The order of the fields is J gene, V gene, CDR3 length, D gene, clone size, CDR3 protein, CDR3 DNA. D genes are given only for firm matches. Size is stated for part of the rows, as once, few or many counts, or as a class when the clone is expanded.

TRBJ1-2 TRBV20-1 15 NA NA CSARDPYGPRGGYTF TGCAGTGCTAGAGATCCGTACGGACCTCGAGGAGGCTACACCTTC
TRBJ2-5 TRBV10-1 13 NA many CASSESTQETQYF TGCGCCAGCAGTGAGTCGACCCAAGAGACCCAGTACTTC
TRBJ1-6 TRBV12-3/TRBV12-4 13 NA NA CASSVTGNSPLHF TGTGCCAGCAGTGTTACAGGAAATTCACCCCTCCACTTT
TRBJ2-7 TRBV19 14 TRBD2 NA CASTSGRGFGEQYF TGTGCCAGTACAAGCGGGAGGGGGTTCGGCGAGCAGTACTTC
TRBJ1-5 TRBV12-3/TRBV12-4 15 NA many CASSSTDGAGEPQHF TGTGCCAGCAGTTCCACGGACGGGGCGGGTGAGCCCCAGCATTTT
TRBJ2-7 TRBV6-5 13 NA few CASSLLLRNEQYF TGTGCCAGCAGCTTACTCCTCAGAAACGAGCAGTACTTC
TRBJ2-1 TRBV28 16 NA many CASSFERPVVYNEQFF TGTGCCAGCAGTTTCGAGCGCCCCGTCGTTTACAATGAGCAGTTCTTC
TRBJ1-3 TRBV7-9 17 TRBD1 NA CASSRWTGMISGNTIYF TGTGCCAGCAGCCGGTGGACAGGGATGATTTCTGGAAACACCATATATTTT
TRBJ1-1 TRBV4-1 14 TRBD1 many CASSPGTGQDEAFF TGCGCCAGCAGCCCGGGGACAGGGCAAGATGAAGCTTTCTTT
TRBJ2-4 TRBV7-3 15 NA many CASSLGPGLENIQYF TGTGCCAGCAGCTTAGGCCCTGGACTCGAAAACATTCAGTACTTC
TRBJ2-7 TRBV11-2 15 NA many CASSLAGFGNSQQYF TGTGCCAGCAGCTTAGCTGGATTCGGGAACTCCCAGCAGTACTTC
TRBJ1-2 TRBV29-1 13 TRBD1 few CSANRDSNYGYTF TGCAGCGCAAACCGGGACAGTAACTATGGCTACACCTTC
TRBJ2-1 TRBV12-3/TRBV12-4 13 NA many CASSLVRYNEQFF TGTGCCAGCAGTTTGGTACGGTACAATGAGCAGTTCTTC
TRBJ2-5 TRBV12-3/TRBV12-4 12 NA many CASSFEGTPWYF TGTGCCAGCAGTTTCGAGGGTACCCCCTGGTACTTC
TRBJ2-3 TRBV28 12 NA few CASSLRSDTRYF TGTGCCAGCAGTTTGCGGTCAGATACGCGGTATTTT
TRBJ2-2 TRBV7-9 15 NA many CASSLGIWATGELFF TGTGCCAGCAGCTTAGGCATCTGGGCCACCGGGGAGCTGTTTTTT
TRBJ2-3 TRBV3-1 14 TRBD2 many CASSQVSSGDTQYF TGTGCCAGCAGCCAAGTCTCTAGCGGGGATACGCAGTATTTT
TRBJ2-2 TRBV7-9 16 NA NA CASSLVGTRKGGELFF TGTGCCAGCAGCTTAGTGGGGACTCGCAAAGGCGGGGAGCTGTTTTTT
TRBJ2-3 TRBV7-6 15 NA many CASSFGGAGTDTQYF TGTGCCAGCAGCTTTGGGGGGGCCGGCACAGATACGCAGTATTTT
TRBJ1-1 TRBV2 14 TRBD1 many CASRAGTGIGEAFF TGTGCCAGCAGGGCCGGGACAGGGATCGGTGAAGCTTTCTTT
TRBJ2-5 TRBV6-5 15 TRBD1 NA CASSYPQGDGETQYF TGTGCCAGCAGTTATCCCCAGGGGGATGGGGAGACCCAGTACTTC
TRBJ2-3 TRBV18 13 TRBD1 many CASSGQNTDTQYF TGTGCCAGCTCGGGACAGAACACAGATACGCAGTATTTT
TRBJ2-1 TRBV28 19 TRBD1 many CASSSLKGGRQHSYNEQFF TGTGCCAGCAGCAGTTTGAAAGGGGGCAGACAACACTCCTACAATGAGCAGTTCTTC
TRBJ2-2 TRBV2 14 NA many CASSGMVGTGELFF TGTGCCAGCAGTGGTATGGTGGGAACCGGGGAGCTGTTTTTT
TRBJ1-2 TRBV24-1 14 NA NA CATSDSSGVGGYTF TGTGCCACCAGTGATTCGTCAGGGGTGGGAGGCTACACCTTC
TRBJ1-3 TRBV12-3/TRBV12-4 18 NA many CASSSFGPSGLSGNTIYF TGTGCCAGCAGTTCCTTTGGACCTAGTGGGCTCTCTGGAAACACCATATATTTT
TRBJ1-2 TRBV6-2/TRBV6-3 12 NA many CASRRGGDGYTF TGTGCCAGCAGGAGGGGGGGTGACGGCTACACCTTC
TRBJ1-1 TRBV12-3/TRBV12-4 12 NA many CARPGVNTEAFF TGTGCCAGACCAGGGGTAAACACTGAAGCTTTCTTT
TRBJ2-3 TRBV12-3/TRBV12-4 16 TRBD2 many CASSPRRLASTDTQYF TGTGCCAGCAGTCCACGGAGACTAGCCTCCACAGATACGCAGTATTTT
TRBJ1-1 TRBV3-1 14 TRBD1 many CASSRGTGWTEAFF TGTGCCAGCAGCCGCGGGACAGGATGGACTGAAGCTTTCTTT
TRBJ2-3 TRBV7-9 17 NA NA CASSLGGGGGDGDTQYF TGTGCCAGCAGCTTAGGCGGGGGAGGGGGAGACGGAGATACGCAGTATTTT
TRBJ1-3 TRBV2 14 NA NA CASSNLRSGNTIYF TGTGCCAGCAGTAACCTGCGCTCTGGAAACACCATATATTTT